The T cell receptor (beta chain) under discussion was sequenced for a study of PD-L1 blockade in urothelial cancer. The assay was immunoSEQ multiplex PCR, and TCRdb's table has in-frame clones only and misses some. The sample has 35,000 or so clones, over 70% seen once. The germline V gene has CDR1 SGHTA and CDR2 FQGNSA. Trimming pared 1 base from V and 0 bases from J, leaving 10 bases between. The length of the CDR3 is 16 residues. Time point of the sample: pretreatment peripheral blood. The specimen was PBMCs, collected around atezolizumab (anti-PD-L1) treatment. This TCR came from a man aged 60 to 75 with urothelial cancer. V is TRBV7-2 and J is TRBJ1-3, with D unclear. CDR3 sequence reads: CASSLGSPVSGNTIYF. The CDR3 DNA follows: TGTGCCAGCAGCTTAGGATCACCGGTCTCTGGAAACACCATATATTTT.